Given below is one T cell receptor (beta chain) in context. The data were taken from a study of blood T cell repertoires in COVID-19. Study summary: Acute and convalescent COVID-19 samples came from the United States, Italy and Spain. T cells, B-cell-depleted T cells, or PBMCs provided the cDNA or gDNA that served as material.

Sequencing used immunoSEQ multiplex PCR; TCRdb keeps in-frame clones, though not all of them. The table includes about 130,000 clones, 83% detected once. The CDR3 has 15 residues. The germline gives CDR1 SQVTM, CDR2 ANQGSEA. The V gene end was trimmed by 3 bases and the J gene end by 4 bases; junction bases not matched to a gene: 8. This sequence was found in a man aged 25 to 45 who had recovered from COVID-19. The chain recombines TRBV29-1 with TRBJ2-3; TRBD2 matches 9 bases. Sequencing was performed on PBMCs or T cells enriched from blood (not recorded which). As DNA, the CDR3 is TGCAGCGTTGATTCGGCGGGAGGGGGGTCAGATACGCAGTATTTT. It yields the protein CSVDSAGGGSDTQYF.